These 30 T cell receptor beta chains were sequenced from one sample in a study of identical twins. TCRdb used MiXCR to reprocess the 5' RACE reads, holding one entry per CDR3 protein. The sample records roughly 250,000 distinct CDR3 sequences, 11% to 15% being singletons. The specimen was memory (CD45RO+) T cells sorted from blood. Receptors were obtained from a woman in her late teens or twenties in good health.

This clonotype was observed a handful of times. The V and J genes are TRBV6-2 or TRBV6-3 and TRBJ2-1; TRBD1 agrees at 8 bases. Per germline, CDR1 MNHEY and CDR2 SVGEGT. The V segment lost 7 bases and the J segment 0 bases; nucleotides outside the gene matches: 5. The CDR3 runs 15 residues. CDR3 nucleotide sequence: TGTGCCAGCACAAGGACAGGGAACTCCTACAATGAGCAGTTCTTC. It yields the protein CASTRTGNSYNEQFF.

This clonotype was seen repeatedly, ten times or more. The V call is TRBV5-1, the J call TRBJ2-4; D perhaps matches TRBD1 (5 bases). There are 16 residues in the CDR3. Germline CDR1 and CDR2: SGHRS and YFSETQ. Trimming removed 5 bases from V and 2 bases from J, with 17 bases in between. CDR3 DNA sequence: TGCGCCAGCAGTTATCTACCCGACAGTTCCAAAAACATTCAGTACTTC. Amino acids: CASSYLPDSSKNIQYF.

This rearrangement joins TRBV5-4 to TRBJ2-1, with 10 bases aligning to TRBD1. CDR1 and CDR2 from the germline V gene are SGHNT and YYREEE (reference sequence). Unmatched junction bases numbered 5, after V lost 4 bases and J lost 7 bases. The CDR3 extends over 14 amino acids. CDR3 in amino acids: CASSRDRGRNEQFF. The CDR3 DNA sequence: TGTGCCAGCAGCCGGGACAGGGGTAGGAATGAGCAGTTCTTC.

Only a few counts were recorded for this clonotype. As DNA, the CDR3 is TGCAGTGCTAGAGAAATCATGATAAATGGCTACACCTTC. Translating gives CSAREIMINGYTF. The chain couples TRBV20-1 to TRBJ1-2, with unresolved D. Germline values: CDR1 DFQATT, CDR2 SNEGSKA (reference sequence). CDR3 length equals 13 residues. The V end lost 0 bases, the J end lost 6 bases, and 11 bases lay between the germline ends.

This clonotype was counted ten times or more. This rearrangement joins TRBV7-2 to TRBJ1-2; D remains ambiguous. CDR3 length equals 14 residues. The ends were cut back, 5 bases at V and 0 bases at J, with 10 bases in the middle. Germline V CDR1 and CDR2: SGHTA, FQGNSA. The CDR3 spells CASSAFTANYGYTF. CDR3 DNA sequence: TGTGCCAGCAGCGCCTTTACAGCTAACTATGGCTACACCTTC.

In its sample, this clonotype was seen a few times. The CDR3 loop reads CASSPRDLGVYGYTF. Written as DNA, the CDR3 is TGTGCCAGCAGCCCCCGGGACTTAGGGGTCTATGGCTACACCTTC. The genes are TRBV3-1 and TRBJ1-2; TRBD1 is a possible D gene (5 bases). V was clipped by 4 bases and J by 4 bases, with 16 bases between them. Germline V gives CDR1 LGHDT, CDR2 YNNKEL (reference sequence). CDR3 length: 15 residues.

This clonotype was seen at least ten times. The CDR3 coding sequence is TGTGCCAGCAGCTTTTATGGGATCGACACCGGGGAGCTGTTTTTT. Its protein is CASSFYGIDTGELFF. The rearrangement uses TRBV5-6 and TRBJ2-2, with D unresolved. Trimming left V 2 bases short and J 3 bases short, with 11 bases between. The length of the CDR3 is 15 residues. Germline V gives CDR1 SGHDT, CDR2 YYEEEE.

The rearrangement joins TRBV20-1 to TRBJ2-7, with D perhaps matching TRBD2 (6 bases). Trimming shortened V by 5 bases and J by 5 bases, and 19 bases separated the two germline ends. Germline values: CDR1 DFQATT, CDR2 SNEGSKA (reference sequence). CDR3 size: 14 residues. In DNA, the CDR3 is TGCAGTGCTTACGGCGGGGCATCTATTAACGAGCAGTACTTC. This gives the protein CSAYGGASINEQYF.

This clonotype was detected ten times or more. The rearrangement uses TRBV10-3 and TRBJ2-1, with TRBD2 matching 13 bases. The CDR3 is 18 residues long. The junction had 13 bases not matched to a gene; V was cut back by 5 bases and J by 6 bases. CDR1 and CDR2 (germline): ENHRY, SYGVKD. CDR3 amino acids: CAISRTSGGSWDTNEQFF. CDR3 DNA: TGTGCCATCAGTCGGACTAGCGGGGGATCCTGGGATACCAATGAGCAGTTCTTC.

This clonotype turned up a few times. The J gene is TRBJ1-2, the V gene TRBV7-9; 8 bases map to TRBD1. V shed 6 bases, J shed 5 bases, and the junction held 11 bases outside the gene matches. The CDR3 extends over 15 amino acids. Per the germline V gene, CDR1 is SEHNR and CDR2 is FQNEAQ (reference sequence). This CDR3 is CASSPGQGVGYGYTF. CDR3 bases: TGTGCCAGCAGTCCAGGACAGGGTGTAGGGTATGGCTACACCTTC.

This clonotype was observed a handful of times. J is TRBJ1-5 and V is TRBV12-3 or TRBV12-4, with D possibly matching TRBD1 (5 bases). This CDR3 region has 16 residues. V lost 3 bases, J lost 1 base, and 13 bases lay in between. CDR3 sequence: CASSFFGHQSNQPQHF. CDR3 nucleotide sequence: TGTGCCAGCAGTTTTTTTGGACATCAGAGCAATCAGCCCCAGCATTTT.

This clonotype was recorded a few times. The rearrangement joins TRBV29-1 to TRBJ1-5, with 7 bases aligning to TRBD1. The junction had 7 bases not matched to a gene; V was cut back by 6 bases and J by 5 bases. The CDR3 has 13 residues. Germline V gene lookup returns CDR1 SQVTM and CDR2 ANQGSEA. The CDR3 loop reads CSVRTGRDQPQHF. The CDR3 coding sequence is TGCAGCGTGCGGACAGGAAGGGATCAGCCCCAGCATTTT.

The rearrangement uses TRBV7-3 and TRBJ2-7; no firm D call. The germline V gene encodes CDR1 SGHTA and CDR2 FQGTGA. V lost 1 base, J lost 2 bases, and 12 bases lay in between. The CDR3 consists of 15 residues. This CDR3 reads CASSLSIGETYEQYF. The CDR3, as DNA: TGTGCCAGCAGCTTAAGTATAGGAGAGACCTACGAGCAGTACTTC.

For the CDR3, the DNA is TGTGCCAGCAGCCTATCCGGGACTAGCGGCGGGGAGCTGTTTTTT. It is translated as CASSLSGTSGGELFF. This chain joins TRBV7-2 and TRBJ2-2; TRBD2 matches 11 bases. V trimming: 5 bases; J trimming: 7 bases; junction bases outside the gene matches: 6. Per the germline V gene, CDR1 is SGHTA and CDR2 is FQGNSA. This CDR3 contains 15 residues.

This clonotype appeared many times. The chain is built from TRBV3-1 and TRBJ2-7; D gene uncertain. The CDR3 covers 16 residues. Germline V lookup: CDR1 LGHDT, CDR2 YNNKEL (reference sequence). V lost 2 bases and J lost 0, with 14 bases in between. The CDR3 is CASSQLSPGNSYEQYF. CDR3 coding DNA: TGTGCCAGCAGCCAACTCTCTCCTGGCAACTCCTACGAGCAGTACTTC.

This chain joins TRBV11-2 and TRBJ2-6, with 7 bases fitting TRBD1. With 5 bases clipped from V and 4 bases from J, the junction kept 23 bases outside the gene matches. In germline, CDR1 is SGHAT, CDR2 FQNNGV. The CDR3 runs 21 residues. The CDR3 bases are TGTGCCAGCAGCAACCGACAGGGTCTGTGGGTTACAATGGAAGGGGCCAACGTCCTGACTTTC. The encoded protein is CASSNRQGLWVTMEGANVLTF.

The chain has TRBV10-3 and TRBJ1-5; no clear D. The CDR3 runs 13 residues. Trimming pared 3 bases from V and 5 bases from J, leaving 8 bases between. Germline V CDR1 and CDR2: ENHRY, SYGVKD. The CDR3 region is CAISEGFHQPQHF. The CDR3 DNA reads as TGTGCCATCAGTGAAGGCTTCCATCAGCCCCAGCATTTT.

This clonotype was counted between two and nine times. The gene calls are TRBV20-1 and TRBJ2-1; 11 bases align to TRBD1. CDR1 and CDR2 (germline): DFQATT, SNEGSKA (reference sequence). V shed 2 bases and J 5 bases; nucleotides not matched to a gene: 5. This CDR3 has 15 residues. The CDR3 is CSARLLGQGDNEQFF. The CDR3, as DNA: TGCAGTGCTAGACTTCTGGGACAGGGGGACAATGAGCAGTTCTTC.

This clonotype was recorded at least ten times. The rearrangement joins TRBV15 to TRBJ2-7; TRBD1 aligns across 8 bases. The germline gives CDR1 LNHNV, CDR2 YYDKDF (reference sequence). This CDR3 contains 14 residues. With 3 bases clipped from V and 3 bases from J, the junction kept 4 bases outside the gene matches. DNA of the CDR3: TGTGCCACCAGCAGGGATACAGGGGGCTACGAGCAGTACTTC. Its translation: CATSRDTGGYEQYF.

This clonotype was detected only a few times. This chain links TRBV18 with TRBJ1-6; D ambiguous. The CDR3 has 15 amino acids. Germline lookup yields CDR1 KGHSH and CDR2 LQKENI. The ends were cut back, 3 bases at V and 8 bases at J, with 14 bases in the middle. Here the CDR3 reads CASSPYESIYSPLHF. CDR3 DNA sequence: TGTGCCAGCTCACCGTACGAATCGATCTATTCACCCCTCCACTTT. The variable domain in full, completed from reference TRBV18 and TRBJ1-6, reads NAGVMQNPRHLVRRRGQEARLRCSPMKGHSHVYWYRQLPEEGLKFMVYLQKENIIDESGMPKERFSAEFPKEGPSILRIQQVVRGDSAAYFCASSPYESIYSPLHFGNGTRLTVT.

This clonotype has ten or more counts. J is TRBJ1-2 and V is TRBV7-9; the D gene is possibly TRBD1 (5 bases). Trimming stripped 3 bases from V and 8 bases from J, with 10 bases between. Germline V CDR1 and CDR2: SEHNR, FQNEAQ (reference sequence). The CDR3 extends over 12 amino acids. This CDR3 reads CASSFDSRGYTF. CDR3 nucleotide sequence: TGTGCCAGCAGCTTCGACAGTCGAGGCTACACCTTC.

The chain has TRBV20-1 and TRBJ1-1, with D maybe TRBD1 (6 bases). Germline V lookup: CDR1 DFQATT, CDR2 SNEGSKA (reference sequence). The CDR3 is 11 amino acids. CDR3 DNA: TGCACCGCCAGGGGAAACACTGAAGCTTTCTTT. It specifies CTARGNTEAFF.

The gene calls are TRBV29-1 and TRBJ2-7; 12 nucleotides agree with TRBD2. Trimming at V came to 7 bases and at J to 7 bases, leaving 8 bases not matched to a gene. This CDR3 contains 13 residues. Germline CDR1 SQVTM, CDR2 ANQGSEA. CDR3 bases: TGCAGCGCCACGGGACTAGCGGGTAATGAGCAGTACTTC. It codes for CSATGLAGNEQYF.

This chain joins TRBV10-2 and TRBJ1-3; TRBD1 might be the D (5 bases). CDR3 length: 13 residues. The ends were cut back, 4 bases at V and 2 bases at J, with 6 bases in the middle. CDR1 is WSHSY, CDR2 SAAADI, per germline. CDR3 sequence: CASSGGTGNTIYF. The CDR3 DNA sequence: TGCGCCAGCAGTGGGGGGACTGGAAACACCATATATTTT.

This chain joins TRBV24-1 and TRBJ2-1; D uncertain. In germline, CDR1 is KGHDR, CDR2 SFDVKD. V was trimmed by 0 bases and J by 10 bases, leaving 3 bases between them. This CDR3 has 11 amino acids. The CDR3 DNA reads TGTGCCACCAGTGATTTGCGAGAGCAGTTCTTC. It translates to CATSDLREQFF.

This clonotype was seen a few times. The chain carries TRBV12-3 or TRBV12-4 and TRBJ2-5; tentative D call: TRBD1 (6 bases). The CDR3 is 13 residues long. Trimming cost V 5 bases and J 5 bases, with 12 bases left between them. CDR3 residues: CASSKQGSETQYF. The DNA for the CDR3 is TGTGCCAGCAGTAAACAGGGCAGTGAGACCCAGTACTTC.

This clonotype was detected a few times. V is TRBV6-5 and J is TRBJ2-2; D remains ambiguous. Germline V gene sequence: CDR1 MNHEY, CDR2 SVGAGI. The CDR3 runs to 15 residues. Trimming removed 4 bases at V and 6 bases at J, with 15 bases between. DNA of the CDR3: TGTGCCAGCAGTTCAATCCGACTCCGGGCCGGGGAGCTGTTTTTT. Residues: CASSSIRLRAGELFF.

This chain's CDR3 is CSPECDRGQDEQYF. CDR3 in DNA: TGCAGCCCGGAGTGCGACAGGGGACAGGACGAGCAGTACTTC. This rearrangement joins TRBV29-1 to TRBJ2-7; TRBD1 matches at 8 bases. V shed 8 bases and J 5 bases; nucleotides not matched to a gene: 14. The germline CDR1 and CDR2 sequences are SQVTM and ANQGSEA. The CDR3 is made up of 14 amino acids.

The rearrangement uses TRBV5-1 and TRBJ2-1; tentative D call: TRBD2 (5 bases). V was shortened by 4 bases and J by 7 bases, with 18 bases between the two germline ends. Germline V gene lookup returns CDR1 SGHRS and CDR2 YFSETQ. The CDR3 is 15 amino acids. The CDR3 spells CASSPPRGSTNEQFF. The CDR3, as DNA: TGCGCCAGCAGCCCCCCCCGGGGTAGCACGAATGAGCAGTTCTTC. Supplemented by reference TRBV5-1 and TRBJ2-1, the full variable domain reads KAGVTQTPRYLIKTRGQQVTLSCSPISGHRSVSWYQQTPGQGLQFLFEYFSETQRNKGNFPGRFSGRQFSNSRSEMNVSTLELGDSALYLCASSPPRGSTNEQFFGPGTRLTVL.

The sample holds a few counts of this clonotype. The rearrangement joins TRBV4-3 to TRBJ1-1, with D possibly being TRBD1 (6 bases). Germline CDR1 LGHNA, CDR2 YSLEER. The CDR3 sequence is 14 residues long. V was clipped by 3 bases and J by 1 base, with 9 bases between them. CDR3 protein: CASSQKDRNTEAFF. For the CDR3, the DNA is TGCGCCAGCAGCCAGAAGGACAGGAACACTGAAGCTTTCTTT.